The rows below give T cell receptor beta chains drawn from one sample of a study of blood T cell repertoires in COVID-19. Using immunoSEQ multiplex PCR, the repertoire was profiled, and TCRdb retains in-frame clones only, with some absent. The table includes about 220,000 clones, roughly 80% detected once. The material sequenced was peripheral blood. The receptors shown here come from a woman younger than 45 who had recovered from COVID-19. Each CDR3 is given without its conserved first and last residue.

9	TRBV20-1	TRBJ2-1	SASGGGEQF
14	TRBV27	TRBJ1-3	ASSSIGSLSGNTIY
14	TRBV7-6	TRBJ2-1	ASSLPRAGADNEQF
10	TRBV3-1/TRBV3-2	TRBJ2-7	ASSRQGSEQY
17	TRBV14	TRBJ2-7	ASSPKWFGLAGGAYEQY
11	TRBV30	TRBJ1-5	AWSVQGLGPQH
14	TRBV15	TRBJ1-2	ATSSYRDRGRNGYT
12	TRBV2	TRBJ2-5	ASSDPAGEETQY
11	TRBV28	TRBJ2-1	ASSTSLESAQF
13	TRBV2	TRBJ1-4	ASTPGGGTNEKLF
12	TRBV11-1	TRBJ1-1	ASSLEGQNTEAF
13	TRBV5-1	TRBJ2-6	ASSLESSGANVLT
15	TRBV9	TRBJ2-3	ASSVGRAGGNTDTQY
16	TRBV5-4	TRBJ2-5	ASSFVGTSGSRGETQY
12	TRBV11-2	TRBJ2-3	ASSLGDYTDTQY
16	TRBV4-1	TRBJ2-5	ASSHSFEGIAGVETQY
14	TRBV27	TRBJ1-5	ASSLSYRGSNQPQH
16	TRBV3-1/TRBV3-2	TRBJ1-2	ASSPIGREGTSIYGYT
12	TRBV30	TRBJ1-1	AWTLGAGVTEAF
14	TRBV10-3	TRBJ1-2	AGAGTTPEGYYGYT
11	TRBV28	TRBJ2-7	ASSSLDRVRAY
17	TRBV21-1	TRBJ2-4	ASSKERTSGSFAKNIQY
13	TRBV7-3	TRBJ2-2	ASSPGTGETGELF
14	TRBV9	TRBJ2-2	ASSVEAGGPNGELF
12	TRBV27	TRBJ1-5	ASSGLRGIQPQH
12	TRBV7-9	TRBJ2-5	ASSRPTSGETQY
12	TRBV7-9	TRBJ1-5	ASSSQGARQPQH
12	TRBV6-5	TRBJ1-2	ASSDAGGGYGYT
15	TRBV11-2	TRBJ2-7	ASTGSQGQGFSYEQY
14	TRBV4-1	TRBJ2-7	ASSQEGQVSSYEQY
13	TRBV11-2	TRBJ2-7	ASSLVVAEPYEQY
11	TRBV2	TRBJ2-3	ASSEPFTDTQY
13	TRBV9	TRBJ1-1	ASSPSGTVNTEAF
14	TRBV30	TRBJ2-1	AWSTDLAGWSNEQF
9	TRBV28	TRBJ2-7	ASSLWEEQY
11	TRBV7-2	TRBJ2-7	ASSADRFREQY
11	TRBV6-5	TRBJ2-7	ASISTRAYEQY
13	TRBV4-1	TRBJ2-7	ASSQEPGGGYEQY
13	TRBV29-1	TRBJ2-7	SVDPSSYRTNEQY
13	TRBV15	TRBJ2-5	ATSRDPGQQETQY
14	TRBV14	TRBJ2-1	ASSKGLAVHYNEQF